What follows is one TCR beta chain and its context. This clonotype was seen many times. It has no known antigen specificity. Per-base quality was not reported, and no clone a single base away is much larger than it. The data are from a study of T-cell reconstitution after alpha-beta-depleted transplantation in children (dated by TCRdb to 2016 to 2017). At the level of the whole study: T-cell immune reconstitution after TCRalphabeta/CD19-depleted allogeneic hematopoietic cell transplantation in children was quantitatively tracked in the study by means of TCR repertoire profiling.

Libraries were built with PCR. Sequenced using an Illumina HiSeq 2500. Molecular barcoding was employed in the preparation of TCR libraries, with unique molecular identifiers being used to normalize TCRbeta repertoire quantification. Using fastp trimming at Q25 and MiXCR clonotype assembly, TCRdb reanalyzed the public sequencing data and kept in-frame beta chains. All rows with the same CDR3 protein become a single entry with the most common DNA and genes. The sample table lists 200,000 to 250,000 distinct CDR3 sequences, about a tenth of them with a count of one. About 6% of the sample is taken by the ten largest. Based on the germline V gene (reference sequence), the CDR1 and CDR2 sequences are SEHNR and FQNEAQ. V is shortened by 4 bases, J by 7 bases, and the region joining them spans 8 bases. From the cysteine up to the phenylalanine, the CDR3 has a length of 11 residues. CDR3 DNA only is kept here, 33 bases in frame from base 1.

The material sequenced was PBMCs from the stem cell graft donor, taken from the stem cell graft. The V and J segments used are TRBV7-9 and TRBJ2-7; a tentative D match to TRBD1 spans 5 bases. The TCR was taken from a human donor who donated a stem cell graft to a child with acute lymphoblastic leukemia. The CDR3 amino acid sequence is: CASSSGLEQYF. The base sequence is TGTGCCAGCAGCTCAGGGCTGGAGCAGTACTTC.